This T cell receptor beta chain comes out of a study of T cell repertoires in cytomegalovirus infection. For the study at large: Signatures in public TCR beta sequences pointed to both CMV infection and matching HLA type.

There are 15 residues in the CDR3. The V gene's germline CDR1 is MGHRA and CDR2 YSYEKL. Trimming shortened V by 4 bases and J by 5 bases, and 14 bases separated the two germline ends. There are many counts of this clonotype. What it binds is unknown. Study observations and caveats: Based on cumulative public TCR beta family frequency, carriers of CMV plus the relevant HLA were identified. HLA-C-restricted TCR beta clonotypes specific for CMV led the ex vivo response.

TCRdb used MiXCR to reprocess the reads, holding one entry per CDR3 protein. The data show some 300,000 distinct CDR3 sequences, about a tenth seen once. The sequence was collected from a human donor in good health (CMV status not recorded). Some clones in this sample may be carry-over from other donors' samples. The material sequenced was PBMCs. V gene TRBV4-1 combines with J gene TRBJ2-2; D call uncertain. CDR3 loop: CASSPDPRRTGELFF. The CDR3 bases are TGCGCCAGCAGCCCCGACCCGCGCCGGACCGGGGAGCTGTTTTTT.